What follows describes a single T cell receptor beta chain. As yet, its antigen is unknown. This specimen comes from a study of blood T cells in healthy people across ages. Study-wide results and limits: Age brought a roughly linear fall in TCR beta diversity measured per million T cells.

The use of a sample-barcoded 5' primer and a J-beta primer mix characterized a second PCR of about 7 to 12 cycles. TCRdb ran MiXCR on the 5' RACE reads and lists one entry per CDR3 protein. The sample lists almost 550,000 distinct CDR3 sequences, under 30% seen once, with around 10% in the top ten. This CDR3 has 14 amino acids. Trimming took 4 bases from V and 6 from J; bases not matched to a gene: 7. This sample was shared with a second study, whose subject was T cells of mothers and their children.

Material for sequencing was blood. This receptor was obtained from a boy between 10 and 17 years old in good health. This chain uses TRBV12-3 or TRBV12-4 with TRBJ1-2, with 8 bases matching TRBD1. The CDR3 DNA reads TGTGCCAGCAGTTCCACAGGGGGGAACCATGGCTACACCTTC. Amino acid sequence: CASSSTGGNHGYTF.